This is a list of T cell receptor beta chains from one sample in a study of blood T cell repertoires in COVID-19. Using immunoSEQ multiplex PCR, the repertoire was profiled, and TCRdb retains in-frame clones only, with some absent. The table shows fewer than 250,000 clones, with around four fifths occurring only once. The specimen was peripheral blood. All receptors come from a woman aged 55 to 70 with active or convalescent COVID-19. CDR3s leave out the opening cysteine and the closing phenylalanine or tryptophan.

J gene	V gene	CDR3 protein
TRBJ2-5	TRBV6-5	ASRLAGGNQETQY
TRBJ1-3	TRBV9	ASSGKDRVRVPSGNTIY
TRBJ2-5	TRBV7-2	ASSLAGAETQY
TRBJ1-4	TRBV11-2	ASSIDRVGEKLF
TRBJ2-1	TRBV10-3	AISESTPGVYNEQF
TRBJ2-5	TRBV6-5	ASRRPGPETQY
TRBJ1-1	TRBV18	ASSPSGVRDTEAF
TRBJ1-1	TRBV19	ASSITGMNTEAF
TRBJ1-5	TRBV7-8	ASSLVPGRGNQPQH
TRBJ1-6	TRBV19	ASSIIQGLNSPLH
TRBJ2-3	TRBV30	AWIPGGQTPTDTQY
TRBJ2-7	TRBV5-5	ASSLSKQVSPYYEQY
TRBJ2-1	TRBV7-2	ASSLETRREQF
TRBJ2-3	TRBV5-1	ASSPQPGLAGVYGPDTQY
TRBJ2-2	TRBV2	ASSDGEPGELF
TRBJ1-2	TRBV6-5	ASSWGQSPASYGYT
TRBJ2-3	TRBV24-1	ATRDGRAKDTQY
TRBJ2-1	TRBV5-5	ASSLGGEQF
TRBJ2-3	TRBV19	ATRRWDRGRETDTQY
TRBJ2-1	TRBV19	ASRAGTSYNEQF
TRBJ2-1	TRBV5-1	ASIRSEAGGGEQF
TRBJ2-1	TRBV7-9	ASSLAGVNEQF
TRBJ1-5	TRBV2	ASSDGTGVGGQPQH
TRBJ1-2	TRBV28	ASSLSAGLMGYT
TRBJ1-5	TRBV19	ASSKTVFNQPQH
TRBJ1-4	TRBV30	ARGVTGEINEKLF
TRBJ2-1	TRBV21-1	ASSRRPPSSYNEQF
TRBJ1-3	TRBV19	ASRLGAEGNTIY
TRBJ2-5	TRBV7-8	ASSSFGTSGRKETQY
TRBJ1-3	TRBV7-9	ASSLGAGTGNTIY
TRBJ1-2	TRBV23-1	ASIPSDRQRNYGYT
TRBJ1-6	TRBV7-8	ASSLESSYNSPLH
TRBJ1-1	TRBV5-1	ASSLAQGAQTEAF
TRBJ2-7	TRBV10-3	AISGLGGSQYEQY
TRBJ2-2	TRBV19	ASSITGGSGELF
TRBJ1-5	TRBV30	AWSAGHSYPWGNQPQH
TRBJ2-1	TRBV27	ASLDSQSSYNEQF
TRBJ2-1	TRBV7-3	ASSRTSGSIRNEQF
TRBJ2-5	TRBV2	ASRDRGETQY
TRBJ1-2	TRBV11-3	ASRMTGGFGGYT
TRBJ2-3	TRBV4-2	ASSPEGLAGSQY
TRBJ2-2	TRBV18	ASSPPNRVDTGELF
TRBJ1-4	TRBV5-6	ASSPLLATNEKLF
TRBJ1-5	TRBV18	ASSPQTETQPQH
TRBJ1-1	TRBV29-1	SVLREMNTEAF
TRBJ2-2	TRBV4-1	ASSQDSGERRGELF
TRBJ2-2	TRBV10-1	ASRTNTGELF
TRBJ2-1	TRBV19	ASSTLAGSYNEQF
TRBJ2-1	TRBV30	AWTQGWQYNEQF
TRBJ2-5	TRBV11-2	ASRGPRVTAGQETQY
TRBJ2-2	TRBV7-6	ASSPLVTGELF
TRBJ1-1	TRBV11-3	ASSSLAGNTEAF
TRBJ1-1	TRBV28	ASSYDRLRNTEAF
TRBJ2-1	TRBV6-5	ASTTTGIRNEQF
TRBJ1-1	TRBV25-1	ASSEGQGKTEAF
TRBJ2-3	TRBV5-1	ASSLAGELVPDTQY
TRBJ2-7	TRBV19	ASSPRLAANYEQY
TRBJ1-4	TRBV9	ASSLPQGGNEKLF